This entry lists 6 T cell receptor beta chains sequenced from one sample in a study of breast tumors, draining lymph nodes, adjacent tissues. The lymph nodes were axillary draining lymph nodes from breast cancer patients. One entry per CDR3 protein results from TCRdb running MiXCR on the multiplex PCR reads. The sample has about 230,000 distinct CDR3 sequences; approximately 31% are singletons. Sequenced material: axillary lymph node tissue. These receptors all stem from a female donor with breast cancer. Some clones in this sample may be carry-over from other donors' samples.

This clonotype was found many times. CDR3 loop: CSASRSGANEQFF. DNA for the CDR3: TGCAGTGCTAGTAGGTCGGGAGCCAATGAGCAGTTCTTC. This chain connects TRBV20-1 to TRBJ2-1, with D tentatively TRBD2 (6 bases). Germline assignment: CDR1 DFQATT and CDR2 SNEGSKA (reference sequence). The CDR3 length is 13 residues. V was shortened by 3 bases and J by 6 bases, with 12 bases between the two germline ends.

This clonotype showed up just a few times. Possible read error: a much larger clone is one base away. The CDR3 DNA follows: TGTGCCAGCAGCTCACCCTGGACGGCGAACACCGGGGAGCTGTTTTTT. This encodes CASSSPWTANTGELFF. The chain uses TRBV11-3 and TRBJ2-2; no firm D call. The CDR3 spans 16 residues. Per germline, CDR1 SGHNT and CDR2 YENEEA. V gave up 4 bases and J gave up 0 bases, with 12 bases separating them.

This clonotype showed up just once. The chain uses TRBV5-1 and TRBJ1-5, with 10 bases that match TRBD1. Per the germline V gene, CDR1 is SGHRS and CDR2 is YFSETQ. The junction had 6 bases not matched to a gene; V was cut back by 2 bases and J by 1 base. This CDR3 region has 17 residues. DNA of the CDR3: TGCGCCAGCAGCTTAGAGGGACAGGGGATGAGCAATCAGCCCCAGCATTTT. This sequence encodes CASSLEGQGMSNQPQHF.

This clonotype was recorded at least ten times. The gene calls are TRBV5-1 and TRBJ2-1; the match to TRBD2 covers 11 bases. This CDR3 has 16 amino acids. V was pared by 4 bases and J by 8 bases, with 11 bases of the junction left unmatched. The germline CDR1 and CDR2 sequences are SGHRS and YFSETQ. Written as DNA, the CDR3 is TGCGCCAGCAGCCCCGTAGCGGGAGGGCCCAGAGATGAGCAGTTCTTC. This encodes CASSPVAGGPRDEQFF.

The genes are TRBV6-5 and TRBJ2-1; 8 bases are a match to TRBD2. This CDR3 region has 16 residues. With V trimmed by 5 bases and J by 7 bases, 13 bases remained unmatched. Germline CDR1 reads MNHEY; CDR2 reads SVGAGI. The CDR3 protein is CASSHGAGGPQNEQFF. For the CDR3, the DNA is TGTGCCAGCAGTCACGGCGCGGGAGGCCCACAAAATGAGCAGTTCTTC.

In regard to this clonotype: This may be a read error: a much more frequent sequence differs by one nucleotide. The chain uses TRBV6-1 and TRBJ1-5; a possible D gene is TRBD1 (6 bases). Germline-derived CDR1 and CDR2 are MNHNS and SASEGT. The CDR3 runs to 14 residues. V shed 6 bases and J shed 5 bases, with 14 bases lying between them. The DNA for the CDR3 is TGTGCCAGCAGGCTAACAGGGAGGGATCAGCCCCAGCATTTT. Protein: CASRLTGRDQPQHF.